These 5 T cell receptor beta chains share one sample of origin, sequenced in a study of blood T cell repertoires in COVID-19. Method: immunoSEQ multiplex PCR; TCRdb's copy keeps in-frame clones and lacks some. Found here are some 130,000 clones, around 88% of them singletons; the top ten hold approximately 10%. The specimen sequenced was peripheral blood. Receptors originate from a middle-aged man with acute or convalescent COVID-19.

This clone was detected only a few times. The V and J genes are TRBV11-2 and TRBJ2-1, with 7 bases that match TRBD1. This CDR3 is built from 13 residues. Germline CDR1 SGHAT, CDR2 FQNNGV. Unmatched junction bases numbered 5, after V lost 5 bases and J lost 7 bases. For the CDR3, the DNA is TGTGCCAGCAGCCCGGACAGGTGGAATGAGCAGTTCTTC. Protein product: CASSPDRWNEQFF.

The V gene is TRBV7-2, the J gene TRBJ2-5; 8 bases match TRBD2. Germline trimming cut 1 base from V and 4 bases from J; bases unmatched to any gene: 5. From germline, CDR1 is SGHTA and CDR2 FQGNSA. This CDR3 is 15 amino acids long. This CDR3 reads CASSLGSGRRETQYF. DNA for the CDR3: TGTGCCAGCAGCTTAGGGAGCGGGAGAAGAGAGACCCAGTACTTC.

The rearrangement links TRBV4-2 to TRBJ1-3; D perhaps matches TRBD1 (5 bases). V lost 4 bases and J 3 bases, leaving 10 bases between the germline ends. The germline CDR1 and CDR2 sequences are LGHNA and YNFKEQ. The CDR3 length is 14 residues. The CDR3 is CASSPSGIGNTIYF. The CDR3 DNA follows: TGTGCCAGCAGCCCATCAGGGATTGGAAACACCATATATTTT.

This clone was detected only a few times. This sequence joins TRBV19 and TRBJ1-5, with a tentative D call TRBD1 (6 bases). The CDR3 sequence is 13 residues long. Per germline, CDR1 LNHDA and CDR2 SQIVND (reference sequence). Trimming removed 5 bases at V and 6 bases at J, with 11 bases between. Here the CDR3 reads CASSLEGGQPQHF. CDR3 in DNA: TGTGCCAGTAGTTTGGAAGGGGGTCAGCCCCAGCATTTT.

J is TRBJ2-3 and V is TRBV19; D may be TRBD2 (8 bases). V was clipped by 7 bases and J by 1 base, with 18 bases between them. CDR3 length: 16 residues. From germline, CDR1 is LNHDA and CDR2 SQIVND (reference sequence). CDR3 sequence: CASTQGVTSGTDTQYF. In DNA, the CDR3 is TGTGCCAGTACCCAGGGGGTGACTAGCGGCACAGATACGCAGTATTTT.